A selection of T cell receptor beta chains follows, all from one sample in a study of OX40 agonist ivuxolimab in advanced cancers. The protocol was immunoSEQ multiplex PCR, while the TCRdb copy is restricted to in-frame clones and leaves out a portion. The data contain roughly 67,000 clones, approximately 86% of them seen just once; the ten biggest clones take up about 5%. Sample: CD4+ or CD8+ T cells sorted from blood, taken in a trial of the OX40 agonist ivuxolimab. The receptors shown here come from an adult with an advanced solid tumor such as melanoma, head and neck, liver or kidney cancer. The CDR3 runs from the conserved cysteine through the conserved F or W. Fields, in order: V gene, J gene, CDR3 protein.

v_call: TRBV9; j_call: TRBJ1-5; cdr3_aa: CASSVGTENQPQHF
v_call: TRBV28; j_call: TRBJ2-7; cdr3_aa: CASRGQGTGVSSYEQYF
v_call: TRBV19; j_call: TRBJ2-6; cdr3_aa: CASRLQGVLSSGANVLTF
v_call: TRBV19; j_call: TRBJ1-5; cdr3_aa: CASSIGRDSAYQPQHF
v_call: TRBV2; j_call: TRBJ1-2; cdr3_aa: CASSENRGGYTF
v_call: TRBV19; j_call: TRBJ1-2; cdr3_aa: CASSTRQGAQSYGYTF
v_call: TRBV6-1; j_call: TRBJ1-3; cdr3_aa: CAGGQDLGNTIYF
v_call: TRBV4-1; j_call: TRBJ2-5; cdr3_aa: CASSQDPQGKRETQYF
v_call: TRBV27; j_call: TRBJ2-1; cdr3_aa: CATEARGQGNLGRNEQFF
v_call: TRBV6-4; j_call: TRBJ2-2; cdr3_aa: CASSDRDHGELFF
v_call: TRBV7-2; j_call: TRBJ2-2; cdr3_aa: CASSLRPPSGNTGELFF
v_call: TRBV18; j_call: TRBJ2-2; cdr3_aa: CASSPLFVGDTGELFF
v_call: TRBV5-8; j_call: TRBJ1-3; cdr3_aa: CASSLGRVAGNTIYF
v_call: TRBV11-3; j_call: TRBJ1-1; cdr3_aa: CASSTDRNTEAFF
v_call: TRBV5-1; j_call: TRBJ1-6; cdr3_aa: CASSLRGPSQSSYNSPLHF
v_call: TRBV2; j_call: TRBJ2-1; cdr3_aa: CASSEGGQRDNEQFF
v_call: TRBV10-2; j_call: TRBJ1-4; cdr3_aa: CASRTGGVEKLFF
v_call: TRBV9; j_call: TRBJ2-7; cdr3_aa: CASSVTGSSTAEQYF
v_call: TRBV5-4; j_call: TRBJ1-2; cdr3_aa: CASSTADGLANYGYTF
v_call: TRBV9; j_call: TRBJ2-5; cdr3_aa: CASSVAGGEGWKTQYF
v_call: TRBV7-2; j_call: TRBJ1-1; cdr3_aa: CASSLFLQHEAFF
v_call: TRBV7-6; j_call: TRBJ2-1; cdr3_aa: CASSSGGNEQFF
v_call: TRBV5-8; j_call: TRBJ2-2; cdr3_aa: CASSPTRGKNTGELFF
v_call: TRBV7-2; j_call: TRBJ2-2; cdr3_aa: CASSLDGTPTGELFF
v_call: TRBV7-9; j_call: TRBJ1-1; cdr3_aa: CASSPPGQGLNTEAFF
v_call: TRBV25-1; j_call: TRBJ2-5; cdr3_aa: CASSAPAGGPETQYF
v_call: TRBV7-9; j_call: TRBJ2-1; cdr3_aa: CASSLPHRLAGVVNEQFF
v_call: TRBV19; j_call: TRBJ2-5; cdr3_aa: CASSVPGMGETQYF
v_call: TRBV25-1; j_call: TRBJ2-5; cdr3_aa: CASSDPGQVETQYF
v_call: TRBV7-6; j_call: TRBJ2-1; cdr3_aa: CASSSGLAGPRGNEQFF
v_call: TRBV5-5; j_call: TRBJ1-1; cdr3_aa: CASSPGGNTEAFF
v_call: TRBV10-3; j_call: TRBJ1-2; cdr3_aa: CAISEAGQGIGGYTF
v_call: TRBV27; j_call: TRBJ1-5; cdr3_aa: CASSFGKDQPQHF
v_call: TRBV6-1; j_call: TRBJ2-5; cdr3_aa: CASTPRPQETQYF
v_call: TRBV5-4; j_call: TRBJ1-6; cdr3_aa: CASSLGGTLNSPLHF
v_call: TRBV19; j_call: TRBJ1-2; cdr3_aa: CASSEQGSYGYTF
v_call: TRBV19; j_call: TRBJ2-5; cdr3_aa: CASSMQGAETQYF
v_call: TRBV11-1; j_call: TRBJ1-1; cdr3_aa: CASSSQGVEAFF
v_call: TRBV29-1; j_call: TRBJ1-2; cdr3_aa: CSVILGGRDYGYTF
v_call: TRBV2; j_call: TRBJ2-5; cdr3_aa: CASSLGLKETQYF
v_call: TRBV6-6; j_call: TRBJ2-5; cdr3_aa: CASSSTGPEQYF